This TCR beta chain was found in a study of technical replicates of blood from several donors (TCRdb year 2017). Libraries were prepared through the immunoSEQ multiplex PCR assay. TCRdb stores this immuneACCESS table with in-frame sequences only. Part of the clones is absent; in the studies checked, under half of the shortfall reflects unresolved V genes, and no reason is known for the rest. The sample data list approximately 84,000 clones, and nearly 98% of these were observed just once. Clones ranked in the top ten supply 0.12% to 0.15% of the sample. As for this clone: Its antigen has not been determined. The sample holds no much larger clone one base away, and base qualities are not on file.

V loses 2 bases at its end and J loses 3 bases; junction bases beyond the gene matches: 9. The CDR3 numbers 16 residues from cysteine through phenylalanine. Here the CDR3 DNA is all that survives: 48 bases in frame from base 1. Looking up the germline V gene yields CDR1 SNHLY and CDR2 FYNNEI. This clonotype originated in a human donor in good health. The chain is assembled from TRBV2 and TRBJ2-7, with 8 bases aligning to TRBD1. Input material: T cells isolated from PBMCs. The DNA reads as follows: TGTGCCAGCAGTGAATTCAGGGGGCCGAAAAGCTACGAGCAGTACTTC. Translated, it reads CASSEFRGPKSYEQYF.